This T cell receptor beta chain appears in the sequencing data of a study of shared clonotypes between healthy human individuals. Study-level points and caveats: Non-shared clonotypes displayed generation probabilities falling below those of clonotypes present in all four donors.

The germline CDR1 and CDR2 sequences are GTSNPN and SVGIG (reference sequence). The CDR3 length is 15 residues. J gave up 5 bases and V 1 base, and 5 bases lay outside the gene matches. Replicate PCRs from sorted subsets contained roughly 200 ng DNA, which is around 29,000 T cell genomes. Measured with immunoSEQ multiplex PCR; TCRdb has only the in-frame clones, and not every one. The table has 2 million to 2.5 million clones, approximately 96% seen once; the top ten hold roughly 0.13%. On this clone: Its antigen is currently unknown.

The rearrangement joins TRBV30 to TRBJ2-5, with 12 bases identical to TRBD2. This receptor was identified in a man aged 18 to 29 in good health. The specimen was naive CD4+ T cells sorted from blood. The subset: CD45RA+ positively selected. The CDR3 protein is CAWSERLAGVETQYF. The CDR3 DNA sequence: TGTGCCTGGAGTGAGCGACTAGCGGGAGTTGAGACCCAGTACTTC.